Below are 30 T cell receptor beta chains sequenced from a single sample in a study of cytomegalovirus exposure and HLA in healthy donors. The PCR had 60 Vbeta and 13 Jbeta primers. Measured with immunoSEQ multiplex PCR; TCRdb has only the in-frame clones, and not every one. Here the sample spans some 150,000 clones, about 78% being singletons. The sequenced material came from PBMCs. The receptors originated from a man over 45 in good health and CMV-seropositive.

The rearrangement joins TRBV27 to TRBJ2-7; a weak D match, TRBD2 (6 bases). This CDR3 contains 14 residues. Trimming removed 4 bases at V and 2 bases at J, with 12 bases between. Germline CDR1 reads MNHEY; CDR2 reads SMNVEV (reference sequence). The CDR3: CASSSRGAAYEQYF. CDR3 coding DNA: TGTGCCAGCAGTTCTCGCGGGGCCGCCTACGAGCAGTACTTC.

This clone was counted between two and nine times. V usage is TRBV29-1 and J usage is TRBJ2-1, with 8 positions matching TRBD1. Per germline, CDR1 SQVTM and CDR2 ANQGSEA. This CDR3 is 13 amino acids long. V was clipped by 5 bases and J by 2 bases; unmatched bases: 2. The CDR3 region has the DNA TGCAGCGTTTCGGACAGGGCCTACAATGAGCAGTTCTTC. Translating it yields CSVSDRAYNEQFF.

The CDR3 reads CASILSSYNEQFF. For the CDR3, the DNA is TGTGCCAGCATTCTAAGCTCCTACAATGAGCAGTTCTTC. The chain links TRBV7-8 to TRBJ2-1, with D uncertain. The germline gives CDR1 SGHVS, CDR2 FQNEAQ. There are 13 residues in the CDR3. Trimming pared 7 bases from V and 0 bases from J, leaving 7 bases between.

The table lists this clone with a few counts. J is TRBJ1-2 and V is TRBV5-1; perhaps TRBD1 as D (5 bases). CDR1 and CDR2 from the germline V gene are SGHRS and YFSETQ. The CDR3 length is 12 residues. V lost 3 bases and J 3 bases, leaving 6 bases between the germline ends. The CDR3, as DNA: TGCGCCAGCAGCTCGGGGGACTATGGCTACACCTTC. Translation gives CASSSGDYGYTF.

The genes are TRBV7-9 and TRBJ1-5; TRBD1 might be the D (6 bases). The CDR3 length is 16 residues. Trimming removed 5 bases at V and 1 base at J, with 15 bases between. In germline, CDR1 is SEHNR, CDR2 FQNEAQ (reference sequence). CDR3 loop: CASSPSGQFSNQPQHF. The CDR3 DNA reads TGTGCCAGCAGCCCAAGCGGACAGTTCAGCAATCAGCCCCAGCATTTT.

CDR3 region: CASSLSGSPTNEQFF. CDR3 bases: TGTGCCAGCAGCCTATCCGGGTCCCCCACCAATGAGCAGTTCTTC. V usage is TRBV11-2 and J usage is TRBJ2-1; D is unresolved. The CDR3 loop spans 15 amino acids. Trimming removed 5 bases at V and 6 bases at J, with 17 bases between. Per germline, CDR1 SGHAT and CDR2 FQNNGV.

The genes are TRBV7-3 and TRBJ2-1; 8 bases match TRBD1. After removal of 5 bases from V and 5 bases from J, the junction contained 11 bases not matched to a gene. This CDR3 region has 16 residues. Germline V gives CDR1 SGHTA, CDR2 FQGTGA. The CDR3 loop reads CASSLRGQAGDNEQFF. The CDR3 nucleotides read TGTGCCAGCAGCCTGCGGGGACAGGCAGGAGACAATGAGCAGTTCTTC.

The CDR3 sequence: CSVEDGGYEQYF. The CDR3 nucleotides read TGCAGCGTTGAAGACGGGGGTTACGAGCAGTACTTC. The V and J genes are TRBV29-1 and TRBJ2-7; D perhaps matches TRBD2 (6 bases). V was clipped by 0 bases and J by 4 bases, with 7 bases between them. CDR1 SQVTM and CDR2 ANQGSEA come from the germline V gene. The CDR3 contains 12 residues.

The chain couples TRBV5-4 to TRBJ1-1; D gene uncertain. Germline lookup yields CDR1 SGHNT and CDR2 YYREEE (reference sequence). The length of the CDR3 is 14 residues. The V end lost 1 base, the J end lost 3 bases, and 10 bases lay between the germline ends. As DNA, the CDR3 is TGTGCCAGCAGCTTGACACGTCAAGACACTGAAGCTTTCTTT. It encodes CASSLTRQDTEAFF. The variable domain in full, with the rest retrieved from reference TRBV5-4 and TRBJ1-1, is ETGVTQSPTHLIKTRGQQVTLRCSSQSGHNTVSWYQQALGQGPQFIFQYYREEENGRGNFPPRFSGLQFPNYSSELNVNALELDDSALYLCASSLTRQDTEAFFGQGTRLTVV.

The chain has TRBV15 and TRBJ2-5; D gene uncertain. CDR3 size: 15 residues. Germline-derived CDR1 and CDR2 are LNHNV and YYDKDF (reference sequence). Trimming stripped 0 bases from V and 5 bases from J, with 13 bases between. CDR3 DNA: TGTGCCACCAGCAGAGATCGACGAGGTCCGGAGACCCAGTACTTC. Its translation: CATSRDRRGPETQYF. Supplemented by reference TRBV15 and TRBJ2-5, the full variable domain reads DAMVIQNPRYQVTQFGKPVTLSCSQTLNHNVMYWYQQKSSQAPKLLFHYYDKDFNNEADTPDNFQSRRPNTSFCFLDIRSPGLGDTAMYLCATSRDRRGPETQYFGPGTRLLVL.

The chain uses TRBV19 and TRBJ1-4; 7 bases are shared with TRBD1. This CDR3 region has 14 residues. V was clipped by 5 bases and J by 3 bases; unmatched bases: 3. Germline CDR1 reads LNHDA; CDR2 reads SQIVND (reference sequence). CDR3 sequence: CASSDRDPNEKLFF. The CDR3 coding sequence is TGTGCCAGTAGTGACAGGGACCCTAATGAAAAACTGTTTTTT. Full variable domain (rest looked up from reference TRBV19 and TRBJ1-4): DGGITQSPKYLFRKEGQNVTLSCEQNLNHDAMYWYRQDPGQGLRLIYYSQIVNDFQKGDIAEGYSVSREKKESFPLTVTSAQKNPTAFYLCASSDRDPNEKLFFGSGTQLSVL.

The chain carries TRBV4-3 and TRBJ2-1; possibly TRBD2 for D (5 bases). Germline V CDR1 and CDR2: LGHNA, YSLEER. The CDR3 runs 15 residues. V lost 1 base, J lost 3 bases, and 10 bases lay in between. DNA for the CDR3: TGCGCCAGCAGCCAAGTTCCGACTATCTACAATGAGCAGTTCTTC. As protein: CASSQVPTIYNEQFF.

This clone was counted only a few times. V and J are TRBV6-5 and TRBJ1-1; D gene ambiguous. The CDR3 runs to 14 residues. V was pared by 0 bases and J by 4 bases, with 9 bases between. Germline lookup yields CDR1 MNHEY and CDR2 SVGAGI. This CDR3 reads CASSYSSAPTEAFF. The CDR3 region has the DNA TGTGCCAGCAGTTACTCGAGTGCACCCACTGAAGCTTTCTTT.

V gene TRBV15 combines with J gene TRBJ1-1, with a possible D match to TRBD1 (5 bases). Germline values: CDR1 LNHNV, CDR2 YYDKDF (reference sequence). Trimming removed 6 bases from V and 0 bases from J, with 26 bases in between. The CDR3 runs to 19 residues. The CDR3 sequence: CATRTGHQRLPSVNTEAFF. CDR3 DNA sequence: TGTGCCACCAGGACCGGACATCAACGGCTCCCTTCCGTGAACACTGAAGCTTTCTTT.

V gene TRBV6-1 combines with J gene TRBJ2-2; D is possibly TRBD2 (7 bases). The length of the CDR3 is 15 residues. The V and J ends lost 8 bases and 7 bases respectively, with 20 bases between them. Germline-derived CDR1 and CDR2 are MNHNS and SASEGT. CDR3 loop: CASGGGLGSGGELFF. The DNA for the CDR3 is TGTGCCAGCGGGGGGGGCCTGGGGAGTGGCGGGGAGCTGTTTTTT.

The V gene is TRBV6-5, the J gene TRBJ2-5; 7 bases align to TRBD1. This CDR3 has 13 amino acids. Trimming took 5 bases from V and 6 from J; bases not matched to a gene: 6. Looked up from germline, CDR1 is MNHEY and CDR2 is SVGAGI. CDR3 DNA sequence: TGTGCCAGCAGTGGAGACAGGGCACAGACCCAGTACTTC. Protein sequence: CASSGDRAQTQYF.

The table lists this clone with a few counts. J is TRBJ2-5 and V is TRBV2, with D possibly being TRBD1 (6 bases). Trimming cost V 4 bases and J 0 bases, with 12 bases left between them. Germline V gene sequence: CDR1 SNHLY, CDR2 FYNNEI. The CDR3 spans 15 residues. The CDR3 nucleotides read TGTGCCAGCAGTGGCCCGGACAGTTACCAAGAGACCCAGTACTTC. Its protein is CASSGPDSYQETQYF.

The genes are TRBV5-4 and TRBJ1-5; D is unresolved. V lost 4 bases and J lost 6, with 11 bases in between. This CDR3 contains 13 residues. Germline V lookup: CDR1 SGHNT, CDR2 YYREEE (reference sequence). The CDR3 region is CASSPGRGQPQHF. The CDR3 coding sequence is TGTGCCAGCAGCCCCGGAAGAGGTCAGCCCCAGCATTTT.

The chain links TRBV12-5 to TRBJ1-1; possibly TRBD1 for D (6 bases). Germline V gene data show CDR1 as LGHNT and CDR2 as FRNRAP. The CDR3 covers 13 residues. V lost 7 bases and J 6 bases, leaving 15 bases between the germline ends. The CDR3 is CASDSIPGAEAFF. CDR3 nucleotides: TGTGCTAGTGACTCTATCCCAGGGGCTGAAGCTTTCTTT.

This clone was detected only a few times. The chain links TRBV7-9 to TRBJ1-1, with unresolved D. The CDR3 runs 12 residues. Germline loops: CDR1 SEHNR, CDR2 FQNEAQ (reference sequence). V lost 3 bases to trimming and J lost 6 bases, with 8 bases between them. In DNA, the CDR3 is TGTGCCAGCAGCTTGTCAGGCGCTGAAGCTTTCTTT. Encoded protein: CASSLSGAEAFF.

V gene TRBV11-3 combines with J gene TRBJ2-1; 15 nucleotides align to TRBD2. V shed 5 bases, J shed 7 bases, and the junction held 12 bases outside the gene matches. The CDR3 is 18 amino acids. CDR1 is SGHNT and CDR2 is YENEEA in the germline V gene. The CDR3 spells CASSVTSGTSGRRNEQFF. The CDR3 DNA is TGTGCCAGCAGCGTTACCTCCGGGACTAGCGGGAGGAGGAATGAGCAGTTCTTC. Full variable domain (missing parts from reference TRBV11-3 and TRBJ2-1): EAGVVQSPRYKIIEKKQPVAFWCNPISGHNTLYWYLQNLGQGPELLIRYENEEAVDDSQLPKDRFSAERLKGVDSTLKIQPAELGDSAVYLCASSVTSGTSGRRNEQFFGPGTRLTVL.

This clone was recorded only once. The chain uses TRBV27 and TRBJ2-1, with a weak D call TRBD2 (5 bases). The V and J ends lost 5 bases and 0 bases respectively, with 11 bases between them. Germline loops: CDR1 MNHEY, CDR2 SMNVEV (reference sequence). The CDR3 is 15 amino acids. CDR3 sequence: CASSDYQSSYNEQFF. The CDR3 DNA reads as TGTGCCAGCAGTGACTACCAGAGCTCCTACAATGAGCAGTTCTTC.

This clone is a singleton in its sample. The genes are TRBV4-1 and TRBJ1-1; 9 bases align to TRBD1. Trimming removed 3 bases from V and 1 base from J; junction bases left unmatched: 9. The CDR3 runs to 17 residues. CDR1 and CDR2 (germline): MGHRA, YSYEKL. The chain's CDR3 is CASSHRIPGQGNTEAFF. Written as DNA, the CDR3 is TGCGCCAGCAGCCACAGGATACCGGGACAGGGGAACACTGAAGCTTTCTTT.

This sequence joins TRBV18 and TRBJ2-5, with TRBD2 as a possible D gene (5 bases). CDR1 and CDR2 from the germline V gene are KGHSH and LQKENI. V was pared by 2 bases and J by 5 bases, with 12 bases between. The CDR3 is 14 residues long. The chain's CDR3 is CASSPFRTGETQYF. The DNA of the CDR3 is TGTGCCAGCTCACCATTTCGTACGGGGGAGACCCAGTACTTC. The full variable domain, its missing parts supplied by reference TRBV18 and TRBJ2-5, is NAGVMQNPRHLVRRRGQEARLRCSPMKGHSHVYWYRQLPEEGLKFMVYLQKENIIDESGMPKERFSAEFPKEGPSILRIQQVVRGDSAAYFCASSPFRTGETQYFGPGTRLLVL.

The chain employs TRBV27 and TRBJ2-3; 8 bases agree with TRBD2. With V trimmed by 3 bases and J by 3 bases, 2 bases remained unmatched. The germline V gene encodes CDR1 MNHEY and CDR2 SMNVEV (reference sequence). This CDR3 has 14 amino acids. The CDR3 region is CASSLERGTDTQYF. In DNA form, the CDR3 reads TGTGCCAGCAGTTTGGAGCGGGGGACAGATACGCAGTATTTT.

The genes are TRBV6-5 and TRBJ2-1; D might be TRBD1 (6 bases). The CDR3 runs to 14 residues. Germline V CDR1 and CDR2: MNHEY, SVGAGI. V dropped 6 bases and J dropped 8 bases, with 17 bases sitting between them. The CDR3 region has the DNA TGTGCCAGCAGGACCTCCACAGGGTACCATGAGCAGTTCTTC. It is translated as CASRTSTGYHEQFF.

The chain carries TRBV10-3 and TRBJ1-4, with a possible D match to TRBD1 (6 bases). Germline CDR1 reads ENHRY; CDR2 reads SYGVKD. The CDR3 has 17 residues. Trimming took 5 bases from V and 0 from J, leaving 16 bases between them. The CDR3 DNA reads TGTGCCATCAGTAGGGCCCCGAAGGGGGCAACTAATGAAAAACTGTTTTTT. Its translation: CAISRAPKGATNEKLFF.

The rearrangement links TRBV29-1 to TRBJ1-5; perhaps TRBD1 as D (6 bases). The germline V gene has CDR1 SQVTM and CDR2 ANQGSEA. The CDR3 loop spans 13 amino acids. V was shortened by 6 bases and J by 5 bases, with 14 bases between the two germline ends. CDR3 protein: CSVRGGPDQPQHF. CDR3 nucleotides: TGCAGCGTCCGGGGGGGGCCGGATCAGCCCCAGCATTTT.

The V call is TRBV5-1, the J call TRBJ2-4, with 12 bases fitting TRBD2. The V segment lost 0 bases and the J segment 7 bases; nucleotides outside the gene matches: 8. Germline loops: CDR1 SGHRS, CDR2 YFSETQ. The CDR3 contains 17 residues. CDR3 coding DNA: TGCGCCAGCAGCTTGGGACTAGCGGGAGACATTGCGAACATTCAGTACTTC. It encodes CASSLGLAGDIANIQYF.

V gene TRBV2 combines with J gene TRBJ2-7; unclear D gene. V lost 8 bases, J lost 0 bases, and 14 bases lay in between. The length of the CDR3 is 14 residues. Germline-derived CDR1 and CDR2 are SNHLY and FYNNEI. CDR3: CASQLFGYSYEQYF. Written as DNA, the CDR3 is TGTGCCAGCCAACTATTCGGATACTCCTACGAGCAGTACTTC.